The source of this T cell receptor beta chain is a study of CD8 T cells in ankylosing spondylitis. Each CDR3 protein gets one entry after TCRdb re-called the 5' RACE reads with MiXCR. The sample consists of 36,000 or so distinct CDR3 sequences, about 6.3% of them appearing once. This clonotype showed up many times. After removal of 4 bases from V and 3 bases from J, the junction contained 2 bases not matched to a gene. Germline V gives CDR1 SGHRS, CDR2 YFSETQ. The CDR3 length is 14 residues. The receptor was isolated from a male donor with ankylosing spondylitis or in good health (not recorded which). The chain carries TRBV5-1 and TRBJ2-7; 12 nucleotides line up with TRBD2. Input material: blood, either unsorted or a sorted T cell fraction (not recorded which). The chain's CDR3 is CASSMTSGGYEQYF. The CDR3 DNA sequence: TGCGCCAGCAGCATGACTAGCGGGGGCTACGAGCAGTACTTC.